Following are 10 T cell receptor beta chains from one sample sequenced in a study of neurological immune-mediated disorders. Using its own MiXCR run on the 5' RACE reads, TCRdb lists one record per CDR3 protein. Of 20,000 or so distinct CDR3 sequences listed, more than 2% were seen once; the top ten hold 4.5% to 7%. Sequencing was carried out using PBMCs. The receptors were sampled from a young woman with multiple sclerosis.

The sample holds many counts of this clonotype. The chain is built from TRBV6-6 and TRBJ1-6, with D tentatively TRBD1 (5 bases). CDR3 length: 13 amino acids. Germline lookup yields CDR1 MNHNY and CDR2 SVGAGI (reference sequence). V was clipped by 6 bases and J by 9 bases, with 12 bases between them. CDR3 amino acids: CASSSNGGSPLHF. For the CDR3, the DNA is TGTGCCAGCAGCTCGAACGGGGGTTCACCCCTCCACTTT.

The table lists this clonotype with many counts. The rearrangement uses TRBV6-2 or TRBV6-3 and TRBJ2-1; D gene unclear. CDR1 and CDR2 from the germline V gene are MNHEY and SVGEGT. CDR3 length: 12 residues. The ends were cut back, 2 bases at V and 8 bases at J, with 7 bases in the middle. CDR3 sequence: CASSYTYHEQFF. CDR3 nucleotide sequence: TGTGCCAGCAGTTACACGTACCATGAGCAGTTCTTC.

In this sample, this clonotype turned up many times. The chain uses TRBV20-1 and TRBJ2-5; D unclear. With 6 bases removed from V and 2 bases from J, the gap between germline ends came to 10 bases. The CDR3 is made up of 12 amino acids. Germline loops: CDR1 DFQATT, CDR2 SNEGSKA (reference sequence). CDR3 in amino acids: CSALQSQETQYF. The CDR3 region has the DNA TGCAGTGCCCTACAGAGTCAAGAGACCCAGTACTTC.

This clonotype has ten or more counts. The V gene is TRBV9, the J gene TRBJ2-5; 10 bases agree with TRBD2. This CDR3 has 16 residues. V gave up 1 base and J gave up 4 bases; unmatched junction bases: 7. From germline, CDR1 is SGDLS and CDR2 YYNGEE. The CDR3 loop reads CASSVQSGGAGETQYF. CDR3 nucleotides: TGTGCCAGCAGCGTACAAAGCGGGGGGGCAGGAGAGACCCAGTACTTC. Filled out from reference TRBV9 and TRBJ2-5, the complete variable domain reads DSGVTQTPKHLITATGQRVTLRCSPRSGDLSVYWYQQSLDQGLQFLIQYYNGEERAKGNILERFSAQQFPDLHSELNLSSLELGDSALYFCASSVQSGGAGETQYFGPGTRLLVL.

At least ten counts were recorded for this clonotype. The rearrangement links TRBV5-1 to TRBJ2-1; TRBD2 agrees at 8 bases. J lost 3 bases, V lost 4 bases, and 12 bases had no gene match. Germline values: CDR1 SGHRS, CDR2 YFSETQ. The CDR3 extends over 17 amino acids. CDR3 sequence reads: CASSPPNGRAGYNEQFF. As DNA, the CDR3 is TGCGCCAGCAGCCCTCCTAACGGGAGGGCCGGCTACAATGAGCAGTTCTTC.

This clonotype rates as medium-sized. This chain links TRBV20-1 with TRBJ2-3; no definite D call. Germline loops: CDR1 DFQATT, CDR2 SNEGSKA (reference sequence). The CDR3 loop spans 13 amino acids. V lost 2 bases to trimming and J lost 0 bases, with 6 bases between them. CDR3 in amino acids: CSARFQSTDTQYF. CDR3 DNA: TGCAGTGCTAGATTCCAGAGCACAGATACGCAGTATTTT.

This clonotype was counted many times. V usage is TRBV7-2 and J usage is TRBJ1-2; a possible D gene is TRBD1 (6 bases). The V and J ends lost 4 bases and 8 bases respectively, with 14 bases between them. Germline V lookup: CDR1 SGHTA, CDR2 FQGNSA. The CDR3 is 13 amino acids. The CDR3 DNA follows: TGTGCCAGCAGCTATGAACAGGGAGCAGGCTACACCTTC. Its protein product is CASSYEQGAGYTF.

This chain uses TRBV28 with TRBJ2-7; the D gene is possibly TRBD1 (6 bases). V was trimmed by 4 bases and J by 1 base, leaving 14 bases between them. Germline V lookup: CDR1 MDHEN, CDR2 SYDVKM. The CDR3 runs 15 residues. The CDR3 loop reads CASSSDSSYSYEQYF. The CDR3 nucleotides are TGTGCCAGCAGTTCGGACAGTTCTTATTCCTACGAGCAGTACTTC.

At least ten counts were recorded for this clonotype. This sequence joins TRBV6-5 and TRBJ1-4, with D possibly being TRBD1 (5 bases). The CDR3 has 14 amino acids. Trimming shortened V by 11 bases and J by 2 bases, and 15 bases separated the two germline ends. The V gene's germline CDR1 is MNHEY and CDR2 SVGAGI. CDR3 sequence reads: CAPSGGVTNEKLFF. In DNA form, the CDR3 reads TGTGCCCCCTCGGGAGGGGTCACTAATGAAAAACTGTTTTTT.

In its sample, this clonotype was seen many times. The chain joins TRBV12-3 or TRBV12-4 to TRBJ2-1, with 9 positions matching TRBD1. The CDR3 sequence is 14 residues long. Losses at the gene ends were 6 bases for V and 5 bases for J; bases not matched to a gene: 5. DNA for the CDR3: TGTGCCAGCAGCCACAGGGGGCTCAACAATGAGCAGTTCTTC. The encoded protein is CASSHRGLNNEQFF.